This T cell receptor beta chain was retrieved from a study of cytomegalovirus exposure and HLA in healthy donors. Study summary: One earlier analysis, a look at roughly 180 million T cells, found almost 120 million unique TCR beta sequences. There were some 410 genotyped donors. Of these, roughly 86% fell in the genetic ancestry cluster associated with self-reported Caucasian donors.

A multiplex PCR was run with 60 Vbeta primers and 13 Jbeta primers. Sequencing was performed with immunoSEQ multiplex PCR; in TCRdb, only in-frame clones are kept and a portion is missing. This table has approximately 170,000 clones, approximately 80% appearing once. V shed 2 bases and J shed 1 base, with 9 bases lying between them. The CDR3 is made up of 15 amino acids. Germline CDR1 is SGHRS and CDR2 is YFSETQ. The sequence came from a middle-aged woman in good health and CMV-seropositive. The rearrangement links TRBV5-1 to TRBJ1-4; TRBD1 might be the D (5 bases). Sequencing used PBMCs. DNA for the CDR3: TGCGCCAGCAGCTTATCAGGGCTAACTAATGAAAAACTGTTTTTT. Protein sequence: CASSLSGLTNEKLFF.